The rows below give T cell receptor beta chains drawn from one sample of a study of T cell responses to AZD1222 COVID-19 vaccine. Using immunoSEQ multiplex PCR, the repertoire was profiled, and TCRdb retains in-frame clones only, with some absent. The sample consists of more than 120,000 clones, just over 90% of them appearing once. The material was peripheral blood, obtained on day 0 of AZD1222 vaccination. All receptors derive from an adult in good health. The CDR3 runs from the conserved cysteine through the conserved F or W. The D gene is left open where the match is weak. A clone size is listed for some rows: how often the clone was seen (once, few, many), or a class if it is expanded.

d_gene	abundance	j_gene	v_gene	CDR3nt	CDR3aa
-	-	TRBJ1-3	TRBV7-9	TGTGCCAGCAGCTTACCCGGGGACGGAAACACCATATATTTT	CASSLPGDGNTIYF
TRBD2	-	TRBJ2-1	TRBV3-1/TRBV3-2	TGTGCCAGCAGCCAGGGACTAGTCTACAATGAGCAGTTCTTC	CASSQGLVYNEQFF
-	-	TRBJ2-2	TRBV7-9	TGTGCCAGCAGCCCAGACTCCCCCGGGGAGCTGTTTTTT	CASSPDSPGELFF
-	-	TRBJ1-2	TRBV30	TGTGCCTGGAGTGTACGAACAGATGGCTACACCTTC	CAWSVRTDGYTF
-	once	TRBJ1-3	TRBV6-5	TGTGCCAGCATATCGGTTCAGGGGCTAACAAACACCATATATTTT	CASISVQGLTNTIYF
-	-	TRBJ2-1	TRBV19	TGTGCCAGTAGTCCCCGGCAGGGGAATGAGCAGTTCTTC	CASSPRQGNEQFF
-	-	TRBJ1-2	TRBV4-3	TGCGCCAGCAGCCAAGATACCGGGACCGCGTATGGCTACACCTTC	CASSQDTGTAYGYTF
-	-	TRBJ1-1	TRBV6-1	TGTGCCAGCAGTGAGGAGGTGAAGGGACGAATAACGCCTGCCACTGAAGCTTTCTTT	CASSEEVKGRITPATEAFF
-	-	TRBJ1-6	TRBV5-4	TGTGCCAGCAGCTTGGGGGAGTATAATTCACCCCTCCACTTT	CASSLGEYNSPLHF
-	-	TRBJ2-1	TRBV6-4	TGTGCCAGCAGTCCCCACCCCAATGAGCAGTTCTTC	CASSPHPNEQFF
TRBD1	-	TRBJ1-1	TRBV6-1	TGTGCCAGCAGTGAAGGGACAGGGGGGGAAGCTTTCTTT	CASSEGTGGEAFF
-	-	TRBJ2-5	TRBV6-2/TRBV6-3	TGTGCCAGCAGATACCCTCGAGGGGGTCATGGGGAGACCCAGTACTTC	CASRYPRGGHGETQYF
-	-	TRBJ1-5	TRBV5-6	TGTGCCAGCAGCTTGGGGTGGGACAATCAGCCCCAGCATTTT	CASSLGWDNQPQHF
-	-	TRBJ2-3	TRBV4-1	TGCGCCAGCAGCCAGCTTACCGGGGATACGCAGTATTTT	CASSQLTGDTQYF
-	-	TRBJ1-2	TRBV6-4	TGTGCCAGCCGTACTCCCACTGGCTACACCTTC	CASRTPTGYTF
-	-	TRBJ1-5	TRBV7-9	TGTGCCAGCTCCATAGGAGGGCTTGGTCAGCCCCAGCATTTT	CASSIGGLGQPQHF
TRBD1	-	TRBJ2-7	TRBV4-3	TGCGCCAGCAGCCAAGGAGGGACAGGGACCTACGAGCAGTACTTC	CASSQGGTGTYEQYF
-	-	TRBJ1-2	TRBV5-6	TGTGCCAGCAGGGCGAGGGGTGGCTACACCTTC	CASRARGGYTF
TRBD2	-	TRBJ2-7	TRBV5-1	TGCGCCAGCAGCTTAGCTAGCGGGAGTAGCGAGCAGTACTTC	CASSLASGSSEQYF
TRBD1	-	TRBJ1-2	TRBV4-1	TGCGCCAGCAGCCAGGGACACAGGGGTAACTATGGCTACACCTTC	CASSQGHRGNYGYTF
TRBD2	-	TRBJ2-7	TRBV6-5	TGTGCCAGCAGTTACGAGGGACTAGCGGCCTACGAGCAGTACTTC	CASSYEGLAAYEQYF
-	-	TRBJ1-2	TRBV21-1	TGTGCCAGCAGCAGATCCCCCGGGACAGGCAATGGCTACACCTTC	CASSRSPGTGNGYTF
-	once	TRBJ1-1	TRBV10-3	TGTGCCATCAGTGAGTCGGCGGGAATGAACACTGAAGCTTTCTTT	CAISESAGMNTEAFF
TRBD1	-	TRBJ2-7	TRBV3-1/TRBV3-2	TGTGCCAGCAGCCCAGATCGGACAGGGAATCGCGAGCAGTACTTC	CASSPDRTGNREQYF
-	-	TRBJ1-1	TRBV6-5	TGTGCCAGCAGCTGGCTTTCGGCGAACACTGAAGCTTTCTTT	CASSWLSANTEAFF
TRBD2	-	TRBJ2-3	TRBV19	TGTGCCAGTAGTGACGGGGGGGCATGGGCAGATACGCAGTATTTT	CASSDGGAWADTQYF
TRBD1	-	TRBJ1-1	TRBV3-1/TRBV3-2	TGTGCCAGCAGCCCATCGGACAGGGAAGTCAAAGCTTTCTTT	CASSPSDREVKAFF
-	-	TRBJ2-7	TRBV12-3/TRBV12-4	TGTGCCAGCAGTCTCCCTCCCTACGAGCAGTACTTC	CASSLPPYEQYF
-	-	TRBJ2-1	TRBV27	TGTGCCAGCAGTCCGATTACTAACAGAGAGCAGTTCTTC	CASSPITNREQFF
TRBD2	-	TRBJ2-1	TRBV3-1/TRBV3-2	TGTGCCAGCAGCCAGGCTGTCGGACTAGCGGGAGGGCCTATTGCGCAGTTCTTC	CASSQAVGLAGGPIAQFF
-	-	TRBJ1-2	TRBV2	TGTGCCAGCAGTGAATTAGGAGGAGGCTACACCTTC	CASSELGGGYTF
-	-	TRBJ2-7	TRBV6-2/TRBV6-3	TGTGCCAGCAGCGCGACAGGCCTAGGAACTTACGAGCAGTACTTC	CASSATGLGTYEQYF
-	-	TRBJ2-7	TRBV7-3	TGTGCCAGAAGACAATTCGTAAGCTCCTACGAGCAGTACTTC	CARRQFVSSYEQYF
TRBD1	-	TRBJ2-3	TRBV24-1	TGTGCCACCAGTGATGGGGACAGGAGCACAGATACGCAGTATTTT	CATSDGDRSTDTQYF
TRBD1	-	TRBJ1-6	TRBV7-2	TGTGCCAGCAGCTTAGGGGGACAGGGTAGGAAGAATTCACCCCTCCACTTT	CASSLGGQGRKNSPLHF
TRBD2	once	TRBJ2-7	TRBV3-1/TRBV3-2	TGTGCCAGCAGCCAAGATATAGCGGGGGGGCCCCATTCCTACGAGCAGTACTTC	CASSQDIAGGPHSYEQYF
TRBD1	once	TRBJ2-3	TRBV5-1	TGCGCCAGCAGCTTGGAGGGACAGGGGTCAGATACGCAGTATTTT	CASSLEGQGSDTQYF
-	-	TRBJ1-2	TRBV7-9	TGTGCCAGCAGCCAGGGGTCCAGGGGCTATGGCTACACCTTC	CASSQGSRGYGYTF
-	-	TRBJ1-2	TRBV5-1	TGCGCCAGCAGCGGTACAGGGTACTATGGCTACACCTTC	CASSGTGYYGYTF
-	-	TRBJ2-7	TRBV7-9	TGTGCCAGCAGCCCCAGAGGAGGCGGCTCCTACGAGCAGTACTTC	CASSPRGGGSYEQYF
-	-	TRBJ2-7	TRBV4-3	TGCGCCAGCAGCCAAGACAGGGTCGGTCGGCGCGAGCAGTACTTC	CASSQDRVGRREQYF
-	-	TRBJ2-3	TRBV5-1	TGCGCCAGCAGCTTGCCCGGGGCCCTAAGCACAGATACGCAGTATTTT	CASSLPGALSTDTQYF
-	-	TRBJ2-1	TRBV6-5	TGTGCCAGCAGAGAGCGTCTGGATTACAATGAGCAGTTCTTC	CASRERLDYNEQFF
TRBD2	-	TRBJ2-1	TRBV18	TGTGCCAGCTCACCACAAGAAAGTTTCCTCGGGACTACAGTTGAGCAGTTCTTC	CASSPQESFLGTTVEQFF
-	-	TRBJ1-1	TRBV11-2	TGTGCCAGCAGCCCACAGGGTCAAGGGGGGCGGTCGGCTTTCTTT	CASSPQGQGGRSAFF
-	-	TRBJ2-7	TRBV4-1	TGCGCCAGCAGCCAAGACCCACAGGGAGAGCAGTACTTC	CASSQDPQGEQYF
-	-	TRBJ2-1	TRBV7-6	TGTGCCAGCAGCTTAGCGTTGACGACCAGAGTGCCAAGCTCCTACAATGAGCAGTTCTTC	CASSLALTTRVPSSYNEQFF
TRBD2	once	TRBJ2-7	TRBV7-2	TGTGCCAGCAGGCAGGGGGCTAGCGGGAGGTACGAGCAGTACTTC	CASRQGASGRYEQYF
-	-	TRBJ2-4	TRBV7-2	TGTGCCAGCAGCACGATAGCCAAAAACATTCAGTACTTC	CASSTIAKNIQYF
-	-	TRBJ2-7	TRBV7-2	TGTGCCAGCAGCTTAGGATGGGCAGCCTACGAGCAGTACTTC	CASSLGWAAYEQYF
TRBD2	-	TRBJ2-1	TRBV7-9	TGTGCCAGCAGCCGGACTAGCGGGGTCATCAATCATGAGCAGTTCTTC	CASSRTSGVINHEQFF
TRBD1	-	TRBJ1-2	TRBV18	TGTGCCAGCTCACCACCCAGTCCGGGACAGGGGTATGGCTACACCTTC	CASSPPSPGQGYGYTF
-	-	TRBJ1-1	TRBV7-8	TGTGCCAGCAGCTTAGTGAGCAATGAAGCTTTCTTT	CASSLVSNEAFF
-	-	TRBJ2-2	TRBV7-2	TGTGCCAGCATCGGACAGCTGACCGGGGAGCTGTTTTTT	CASIGQLTGELFF